This T cell receptor beta chain was retrieved from a study of post-analysis software for immune sequencing data. About the study: Relapsing-remitting, secondary progressive and progressive-relapsing forms made up the multiple sclerosis disease courses. General observations from the study: Diversity measured as normalized Chao1 was significantly lower in multiple sclerosis patients than in controls. TRBV segments more frequent in patients than in controls numbered five and included TRBV5-6, TRBV5-1 and TRBV20-1. Those samples that were prepared in the same batch co-clustered strongly by F measure.

V was pared by 5 bases and J by 2 bases, with 15 bases of the junction left unmatched. The CDR3 spans 18 residues. Germline CDR1 reads KGHDR; CDR2 reads SFDVKD. Libraries were made from TCR beta cDNA, and they carried unique molecular identifiers. T cells numbering roughly 1 to 10 million yielded cDNA molecules that totaled roughly 500,000. TCRdb re-called the PCR reads with MiXCR, one entry per CDR3 protein. This sample yields some 800,000 distinct CDR3 sequences, of which around 45% are seen a single time; roughly 4.5% belongs to the top ten. In this sample, this clonotype turned up a few times. The antigen remains unidentified.

This sequence originates from a girl aged 5-17 years with multiple sclerosis. The chain couples TRBV24-1 to TRBJ2-3, with TRBD2 matching 7 bases. Sequencing was carried out using blood. The CDR3 sequence: CATSGRPGRGPNTDTQYF. The CDR3 DNA is TGTGCCACCAGTGGCCGCCCAGGGAGGGGACCCAACACAGATACGCAGTATTTT.